This T cell receptor beta chain was profiled in a study of metastatic and nonmetastatic thyroid tumors. TCRdb re-clonotyped the PCR reads via MiXCR. The sample holds around 37,000 clones, less than 25% seen once. CDR3 length: 18 amino acids. Germline V gives CDR1 MNHNS, CDR2 SASEGT. J was trimmed by 0 bases and V by 4 bases; bases with no gene match: 14. No patient received treatment before thyroid surgery. This clone was seen at least ten times. The chain combines TRBV6-1 with TRBJ1-1; 7 bases align to TRBD1. The sample comprised blood. This clonotype was obtained from a female donor with papillary thyroid cancer or a benign thyroid nodule (not recorded which). Some clones in this sample may be carry-over from other donors' samples. The CDR3: CASSVPGQVPILNTEAFF. In DNA form, the CDR3 reads TGTGCCAGCAGTGTTCCCGGACAGGTCCCTATCCTGAACACTGAAGCTTTCTTT.